One and the same sample provided the 16 T cell receptor beta chains below, sequenced in a study of shared clonotypes between healthy human individuals. Generated by immunoSEQ multiplex PCR, the TCRdb table keeps only in-frame clones and is missing some. The table includes fewer than 600,000 clones, around 80% detected once. Sequences were obtained from PBMCs. Receptor source: a woman between 40 and 50 years old in good health. Some clones in this sample may be carry-over from other donors' samples.

This clone was detected once. The rearrangement links TRBV18 to TRBJ2-3; D may be TRBD1 or TRBD2 (7 bases each). Trimming took 4 bases from V and 2 from J, leaving 16 bases between them. CDR3 length: 16 residues. CDR1 and CDR2 (germline): KGHSH, LQKENI. CDR3 loop: CASSRLAGGPTDTQYF. DNA for the CDR3: TGTGCCAGCTCACGACTAGCAGGGGGACCCACAGATACGCAGTATTTT.

Concerning this clone itself: This likely reflects a read error, since a far larger clone is one base away. CDR3 residues: CAWMRGGSTDTQYF. CDR3 DNA: TGTGCCTGGATGAGGGGGGGAAGCACAGATACGCAGTATTTT. The chain is built from TRBV30 and TRBJ2-3; D might be TRBD2 (7 bases). The CDR3 is 14 amino acids. CDR1 and CDR2 (germline): GTSNPN, SVGIG (reference sequence). V lost 4 bases to trimming and J lost 0 bases, with 11 bases between them.

This chain uses TRBV6-5 with TRBJ1-4; D may be TRBD1 (5 bases). CDR3 length: 13 amino acids. Trimming took 2 bases from V and 7 from J, leaving 8 bases between them. Germline CDR1 MNHEY, CDR2 SVGAGI. The CDR3 region has the DNA TGTGCCAGCAGTTACCGGGGGTCTGAAAAACTGTTTTTT. Encoded protein: CASSYRGSEKLFF.

The genes are TRBV4-3 and TRBJ2-3; 7 nucleotides align to TRBD2. This CDR3 has 16 residues. V lost 0 bases, J lost 0 bases, and 3 bases stayed unmatched. Germline V gene sequence: CDR1 LGHNA, CDR2 YSLEER. The CDR3 here is CASSQDLAASTDTQYF. The DNA for the CDR3 is TGCGCCAGCAGCCAAGATCTAGCGGCCAGCACAGATACGCAGTATTTT.

The CDR3 region is CASSPRTGGGHGYTF. DNA for the CDR3: TGCGCCAGCAGCCCCCGGACAGGGGGAGGACACGGCTACACCTTC. The chain combines TRBV4-3 with TRBJ1-2; TRBD1 agrees at 10 bases. Germline CDR1 and CDR2: LGHNA and YSLEER. V lost 4 bases, J lost 8 bases, and 10 bases stayed unmatched. CDR3 length: 15 residues.

This clone was seen ten or more times. The chain links TRBV18 to TRBJ1-5; D unresolved. Germline CDR1 and CDR2: KGHSH and LQKENI. The CDR3 length is 16 residues. Trimming took 3 bases from V and 1 from J, leaving 13 bases between them. CDR3 nucleotide sequence: TGTGCCAGCTCACCGGGTGGGAGAACGAGCAATCAGCCCCAGCATTTT. This translates into CASSPGGRTSNQPQHF.

This chain joins TRBV19 and TRBJ2-3; TRBD2 aligns across 8 bases. Germline V CDR1 and CDR2: LNHDA, SQIVND (reference sequence). The CDR3 runs 15 residues. After removal of 3 bases from V and 4 bases from J, the junction contained 6 bases not matched to a gene. The CDR3 loop reads CASSMYAGGPDTQYF. DNA of the CDR3: TGTGCCAGTAGTATGTACGCGGGAGGTCCAGATACGCAGTATTTT.

The rearrangement uses TRBV9 and TRBJ2-5; 9 nucleotides agree with TRBD1. The J call may be incorrect, as the DNA end agrees better with TRBJ2-7. This CDR3 comprises 15 residues. The germline V gene has CDR1 SGDLS and CDR2 YYNGEE. CDR3 sequence (DNA): TGTGCCAGCAGCGTAGAACCGGGACAGGGCTACGAGCAGTACTTC. Protein: CASSVEPGQGYEQYF.

This chain joins TRBV4-1 and TRBJ2-7; TRBD1 aligns across 7 bases. In germline, CDR1 is MGHRA, CDR2 YSYEKL. J gave up 0 bases and V 4 bases, and 9 bases lay outside the gene matches. This CDR3 region has 16 residues. CDR3 nucleotides: TGCGCCAGCAGCCGACTACAGGGGAGCGGCTCCTACGAGCAGTACTTC. Protein product: CASSRLQGSGSYEQYF.

CDR3 sequence (DNA): TGTGCCAGCACCGGGACAGGGTACTATGGCTACACCTTC. Protein product: CASTGTGYYGYTF. The rearrangement links TRBV2 to TRBJ1-2, with TRBD1 matching 9 bases. The CDR3 contains 13 residues. V lost 7 bases, J lost 3 bases, and 3 bases stayed unmatched. From germline, CDR1 is SNHLY and CDR2 FYNNEI.

The rearrangement links TRBV6-1 to TRBJ2-3; 8 bases align to TRBD2. Losses at the gene ends were 4 bases for V and 2 bases for J; bases not matched to a gene: 11. The CDR3 consists of 17 residues. Germline V gene sequence: CDR1 MNHNS, CDR2 SASEGT. CDR3 sequence: CASSGGAAGDPTDTQYF. CDR3 bases: TGTGCCAGCAGTGGGGGCGCAGCGGGAGACCCCACAGATACGCAGTATTTT.

Only a few counts were recorded for this clone. This rearrangement joins TRBV5-4 to TRBJ1-2, with a possible D match to TRBD1 (5 bases). Germline CDR1 and CDR2: SGHNT and YYREEE (reference sequence). The CDR3 totals 15 residues. V lost 0 bases and J 4 bases, leaving 13 bases between the germline ends. CDR3 region: CASSLGSGRSYGYTF. CDR3 in DNA: TGTGCCAGCAGCTTGGGGTCAGGGCGGTCCTATGGCTACACCTTC.

With respect to this clone: This probably arose from a read error, given a far larger clone one base away. The same CDR3 also results from other DNA sequences found in this sample. The chain recombines TRBV30 with TRBJ2-6, with D tentatively TRBD1 or TRBD2 (5 bases each). The CDR3 has 16 residues. Germline V CDR1 and CDR2: GTSNPN, SVGIG (reference sequence). The CDR3 is CAWSVTGFSGANVLTF. CDR3 nucleotides: TGTGCCTGGAGTGTTACGGGGTTCTCTGGGGCCAACGTCCTTACTTTC.

This chain links TRBV7-2 with TRBJ2-7; D unresolved. The CDR3 is 14 amino acids. From germline, CDR1 is SGHTA and CDR2 FQGNSA. Trimming shortened V by 1 base and J by 0 bases, and 7 bases separated the two germline ends. DNA for the CDR3: TGTGCCAGCAGCTTAGACTACTTCTCCTACGAGCAGTACTTC. Protein sequence: CASSLDYFSYEQYF.

Comment on this clone: Other DNA sequences in this specimen translate into the identical CDR3. The chain links TRBV15 to TRBJ2-5, with a possible D match to TRBD2 (5 bases). CDR1 is LNHNV, CDR2 YYDKDF, per germline (reference sequence). CDR3 size: 15 residues. V was cut by 0 bases and J by 1 base, with 9 bases left in between. CDR3 nucleotides: TGTGCCACCAGCAGAGATAGAGGGTTCCAAGAGACCCAGTACTTC. Translation: CATSRDRGFQETQYF.

Remarks on this clone: A much larger clonotype is one base distant, so this may be a read error. The chain joins TRBV19 to TRBJ1-4, with 10 bases that match TRBD1. J was trimmed by 0 bases and V by 3 bases; bases with no gene match: 10. Germline lookup yields CDR1 LNHDA and CDR2 SQIVND (reference sequence). The CDR3 has 19 residues. The CDR3 sequence: CASSIGRDRGHATNEKLFF. The CDR3 DNA reads as TGTGCCAGTAGTATTGGCCGGGACAGGGGCCACGCAACTAATGAAAAACTGTTTTTT.